This TCR beta chain was found in a study of graft-versus-host responses after intestinal transplantation. Study overall: Each patient got anti-thymocyte globulin induction, then tacrolimus and steroids for around three years.

Germline CDR1 is SGHDN and CDR2 is FVKESK. The CDR3 loop spans 14 amino acids. The V gene end was trimmed by 5 bases and the J gene end by 4 bases; junction bases not matched to a gene: 2. TCRdb keeps only in-frame clones here, not all; method: immunoSEQ multiplex PCR. The data contain under 45,000 clones, approximately 89% of them singletons. J is TRBJ2-1 and V is TRBV14; TRBD2 matches 10 bases. The input for sequencing was PBMCs, taken less than 280 days after transplant. This receptor was taken from a human patient who received an intestinal transplant, so some T cells may come from the graft donor. CDR3: CASSTSGTYNEQFF. The CDR3 bases are TGTGCCAGCAGCACTAGCGGGACTTACAATGAGCAGTTCTTC.